This T cell receptor (beta chain) was recorded in a study of persistence of HIV-infected CD4 T cells. The overall study: The sample holds CD4+ T cells responsive to CMV or HIV-1 Gag. Broader study findings: CMV- and Gag-responding cells had lower TCRbeta richness than CD3/CD28-responding cells.

Cells were stimulated with overlapping HIV-1 Gag 15-mer peptides. CD40L-negative CD69-negative CD45RO-high memory CD4+ T cells were sorted as populations depleted of antigen-responding cells. Points on this clone: What it binds is unknown.

Germline V lookup: CDR1 KGHSH, CDR2 LQKENI. Trimming removed 2 bases from V and 0 bases from J, with 7 bases in between. This CDR3 contains 14 residues. The libraries were made with immunoSEQ version 4 in survey mode. Each sample used up to 1 ug genomic DNA diluted to around 10 ng/uL. TCRdb's table, derived via immunoSEQ multiplex PCR, lists solely in-frame clones and lacks some. The data hold roughly 32,000 clones, with 82% observed a single time. The receptor's source is an adult woman with HIV who was CMV-seropositive. The V gene is TRBV18, the J gene TRBJ1-1; the D gene is possibly TRBD1 (6 bases). This specimen was CD4+ T cells sorted from PBMCs after approximately 19-hour stimulation, taken from a patient who received antiretroviral therapy. This chain's CDR3 is CASSPGQLNTEAFF. Written as DNA, the CDR3 is TGTGCCAGCTCACCAGGACAGTTGAACACTGAAGCTTTCTTT.